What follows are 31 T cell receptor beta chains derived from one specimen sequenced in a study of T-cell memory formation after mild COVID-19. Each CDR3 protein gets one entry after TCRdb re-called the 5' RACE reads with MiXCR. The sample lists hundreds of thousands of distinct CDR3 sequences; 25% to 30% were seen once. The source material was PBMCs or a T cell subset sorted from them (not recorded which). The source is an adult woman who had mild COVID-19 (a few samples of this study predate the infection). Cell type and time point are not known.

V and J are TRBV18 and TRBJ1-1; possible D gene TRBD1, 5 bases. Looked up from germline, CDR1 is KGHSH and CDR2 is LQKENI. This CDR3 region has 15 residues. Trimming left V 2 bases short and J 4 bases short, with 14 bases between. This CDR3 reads CASSPGTAGSTEAFF. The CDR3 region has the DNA TGTGCCAGCTCACCAGGTACAGCAGGGAGCACTGAAGCTTTCTTT.

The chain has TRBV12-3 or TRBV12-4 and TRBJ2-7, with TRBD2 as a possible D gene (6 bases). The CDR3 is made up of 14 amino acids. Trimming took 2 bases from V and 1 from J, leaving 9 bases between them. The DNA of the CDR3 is TGTGCCAGCAGTTTATTGGGACTTTCCTACGAGCAGTACTTC. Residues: CASSLLGLSYEQYF.

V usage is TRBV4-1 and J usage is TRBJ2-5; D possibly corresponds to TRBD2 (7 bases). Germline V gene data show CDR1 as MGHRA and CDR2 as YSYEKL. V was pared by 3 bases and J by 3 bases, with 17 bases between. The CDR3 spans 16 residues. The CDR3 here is CASSHARGAGEETQYF. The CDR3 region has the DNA TGCGCCAGCAGCCATGCCCGGGGGGCCGGAGAAGAGACCCAGTACTTC.

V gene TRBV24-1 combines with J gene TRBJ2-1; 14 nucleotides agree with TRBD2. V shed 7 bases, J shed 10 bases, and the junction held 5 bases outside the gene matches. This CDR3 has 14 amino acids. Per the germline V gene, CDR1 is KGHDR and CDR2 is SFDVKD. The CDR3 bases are TGTGCCACCAGGGGGACTAGCGGGAGTTGGGAGCAGTTCTTC. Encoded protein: CATRGTSGSWEQFF.

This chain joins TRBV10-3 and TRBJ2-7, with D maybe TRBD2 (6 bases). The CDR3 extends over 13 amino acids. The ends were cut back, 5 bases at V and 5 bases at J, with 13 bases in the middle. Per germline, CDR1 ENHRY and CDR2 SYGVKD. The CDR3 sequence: CAISSGLMNEQYF. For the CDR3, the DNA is TGTGCCATCAGTTCGGGACTGATGAACGAGCAGTACTTC.

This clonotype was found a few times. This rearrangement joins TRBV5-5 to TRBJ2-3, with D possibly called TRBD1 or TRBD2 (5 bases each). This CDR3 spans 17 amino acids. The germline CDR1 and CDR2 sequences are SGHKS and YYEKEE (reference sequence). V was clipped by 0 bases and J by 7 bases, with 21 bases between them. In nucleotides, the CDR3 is TGTGCCAGCAGCTTGGAAGGGGCACACCGGGACCGAAATACGCAGTATTTT. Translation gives CASSLEGAHRDRNTQYF.

DNA for the CDR3: TGCAGTGCTAGAGGGTTCGGGAAGAACACTGAAGCTTTCTTT. Amino acids: CSARGFGKNTEAFF. V and J are TRBV20-1 and TRBJ1-1; D gene uncertain. Germline loops: CDR1 DFQATT, CDR2 SNEGSKA (reference sequence). The CDR3 is 14 amino acids. Trimming took off 1 base at V and 1 base at J, with 10 bases between the two ends.

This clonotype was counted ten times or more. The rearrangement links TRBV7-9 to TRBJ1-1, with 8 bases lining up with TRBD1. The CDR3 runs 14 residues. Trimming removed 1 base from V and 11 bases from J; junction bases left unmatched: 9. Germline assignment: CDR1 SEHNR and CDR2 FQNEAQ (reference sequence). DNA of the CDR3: TGTGCCAGCAGCTTAGTTCAAGGGCAGGGGGCCGCTTTCTTT. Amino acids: CASSLVQGQGAAFF.

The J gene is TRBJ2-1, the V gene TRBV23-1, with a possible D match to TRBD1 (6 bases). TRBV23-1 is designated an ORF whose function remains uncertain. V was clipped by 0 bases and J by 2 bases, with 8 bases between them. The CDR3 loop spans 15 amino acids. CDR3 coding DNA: TGCGCCAGCAGTCAATCGAGGACAGCCTACAATGAGCAGTTCTTC. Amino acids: CASSQSRTAYNEQFF.

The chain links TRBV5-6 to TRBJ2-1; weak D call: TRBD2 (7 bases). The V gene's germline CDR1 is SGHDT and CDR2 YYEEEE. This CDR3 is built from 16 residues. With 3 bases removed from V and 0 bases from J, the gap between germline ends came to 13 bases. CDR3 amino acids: CASSYRGASSYNEQFF. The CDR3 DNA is TGTGCCAGCAGCTACCGGGGGGCGAGCTCCTACAATGAGCAGTTCTTC.

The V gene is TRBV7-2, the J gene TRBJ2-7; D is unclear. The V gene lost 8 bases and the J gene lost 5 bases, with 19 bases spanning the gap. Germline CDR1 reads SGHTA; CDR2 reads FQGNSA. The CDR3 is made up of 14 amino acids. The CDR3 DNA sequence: TGTGCCAGCGCTCCACGGAGTCCTTTGGACGAGCAGTACTTC. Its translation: CASAPRSPLDEQYF.

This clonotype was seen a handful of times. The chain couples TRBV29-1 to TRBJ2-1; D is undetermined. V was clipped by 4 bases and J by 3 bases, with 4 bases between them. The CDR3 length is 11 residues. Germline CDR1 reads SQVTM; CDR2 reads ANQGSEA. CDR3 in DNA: TGCAGCGTTGGAAGCTACAATGAGCAGTTCTTC. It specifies CSVGSYNEQFF.

CDR3 sequence: CASSPALAGEQFF. CDR3 bases: TGTGCCAGTAGTCCGGCCCTGGCTGGCGAGCAGTTCTTC. The chain combines TRBV19 with TRBJ2-1; D gene uncertain. V lost 5 bases to trimming and J lost 10 bases, with 15 bases between them. Germline V CDR1 and CDR2: LNHDA, SQIVND (reference sequence). The CDR3 extends over 13 amino acids.

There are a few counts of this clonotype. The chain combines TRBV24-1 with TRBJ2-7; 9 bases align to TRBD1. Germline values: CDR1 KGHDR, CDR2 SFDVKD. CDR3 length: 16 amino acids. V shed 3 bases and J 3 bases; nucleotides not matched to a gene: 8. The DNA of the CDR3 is TGTGCCACCAGTGATGGCGGGACAGGGAAAAACTACGAGCAGTACTTC. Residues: CATSDGGTGKNYEQYF.

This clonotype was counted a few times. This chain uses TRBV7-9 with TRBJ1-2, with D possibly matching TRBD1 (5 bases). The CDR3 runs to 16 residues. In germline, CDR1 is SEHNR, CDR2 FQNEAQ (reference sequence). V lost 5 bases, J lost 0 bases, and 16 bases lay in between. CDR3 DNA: TGTGCCAGCAGCAGCAACCGGGACGGATCTAACTATGGCTACACCTTC. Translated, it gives CASSSNRDGSNYGYTF.

CDR3 coding DNA: TGTGCCAGCAGCCCCAGGACAGGGAAGAACACTGAAGCTTTCTTT. Its protein product is CASSPRTGKNTEAFF. The chain employs TRBV11-3 and TRBJ1-1; 8 bases align to TRBD1. The germline V gene encodes CDR1 SGHNT and CDR2 YENEEA. Unmatched junction bases numbered 6, after V lost 5 bases and J lost 1 base. The CDR3 runs to 15 residues.

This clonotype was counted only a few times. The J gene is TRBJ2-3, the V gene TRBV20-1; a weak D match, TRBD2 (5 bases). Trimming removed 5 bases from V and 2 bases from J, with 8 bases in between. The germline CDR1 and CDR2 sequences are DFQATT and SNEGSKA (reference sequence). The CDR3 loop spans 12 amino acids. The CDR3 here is CSAWRNTDTQYF. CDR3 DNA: TGCAGTGCTTGGAGGAACACAGATACGCAGTATTTT.

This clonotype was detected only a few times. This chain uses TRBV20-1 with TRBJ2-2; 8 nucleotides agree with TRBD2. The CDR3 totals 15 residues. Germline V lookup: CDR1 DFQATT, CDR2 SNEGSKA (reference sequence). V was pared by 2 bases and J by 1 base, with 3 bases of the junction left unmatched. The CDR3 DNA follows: TGCAGTGCTAGACCAGGGACTAGGAACACCGGGGAGCTGTTTTTT. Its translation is CSARPGTRNTGELFF.

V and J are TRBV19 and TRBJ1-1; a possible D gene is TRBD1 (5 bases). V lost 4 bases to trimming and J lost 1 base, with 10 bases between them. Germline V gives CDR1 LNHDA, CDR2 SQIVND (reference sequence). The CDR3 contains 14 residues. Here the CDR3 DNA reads TGTGCCAGTAGTAATTTCGGGGGGAACACTGAAGCTTTCTTT. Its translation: CASSNFGGNTEAFF. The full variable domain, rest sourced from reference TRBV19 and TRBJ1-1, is DGGITQSPKYLFRKEGQNVTLSCEQNLNHDAMYWYRQDPGQGLRLIYYSQIVNDFQKGDIAEGYSVSREKKESFPLTVTSAQKNPTAFYLCASSNFGGNTEAFFGQGTRLTVV.

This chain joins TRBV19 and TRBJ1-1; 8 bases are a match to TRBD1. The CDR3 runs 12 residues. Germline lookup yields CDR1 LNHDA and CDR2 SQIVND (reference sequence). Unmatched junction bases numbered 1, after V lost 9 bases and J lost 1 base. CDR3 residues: CASDRGNTEAFF. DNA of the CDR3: TGTGCCAGCGACAGGGGGAACACTGAAGCTTTCTTT.

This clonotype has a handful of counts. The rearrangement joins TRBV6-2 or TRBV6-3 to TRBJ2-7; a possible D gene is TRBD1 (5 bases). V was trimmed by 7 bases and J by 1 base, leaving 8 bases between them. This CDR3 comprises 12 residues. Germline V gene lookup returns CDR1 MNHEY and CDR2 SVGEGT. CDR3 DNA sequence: TGTGCCAGCAAGGCAGGGTCCTACGAGCAGTACTTC. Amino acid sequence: CASKAGSYEQYF.

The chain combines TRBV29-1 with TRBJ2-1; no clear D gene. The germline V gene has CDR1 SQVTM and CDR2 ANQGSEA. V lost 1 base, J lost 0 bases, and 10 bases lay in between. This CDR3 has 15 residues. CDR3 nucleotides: TGCAGCGTTGAAGGCCCCTCGAGCTCCTACAATGAGCAGTTCTTC. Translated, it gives CSVEGPSSSYNEQFF.

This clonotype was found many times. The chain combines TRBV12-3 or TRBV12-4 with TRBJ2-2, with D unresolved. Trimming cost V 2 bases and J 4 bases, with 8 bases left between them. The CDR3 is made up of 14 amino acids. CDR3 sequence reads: CASSLRRGTGELFF. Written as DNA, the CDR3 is TGTGCCAGCAGTTTAAGACGAGGCACCGGGGAGCTGTTTTTT.

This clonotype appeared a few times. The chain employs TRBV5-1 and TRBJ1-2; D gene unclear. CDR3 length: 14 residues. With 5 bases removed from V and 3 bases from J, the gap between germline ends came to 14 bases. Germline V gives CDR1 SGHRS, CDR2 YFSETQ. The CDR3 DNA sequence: TGCGCCAGCAGGCCGTGGGAGGGCCACTATGGCTACACCTTC. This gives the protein CASRPWEGHYGYTF.

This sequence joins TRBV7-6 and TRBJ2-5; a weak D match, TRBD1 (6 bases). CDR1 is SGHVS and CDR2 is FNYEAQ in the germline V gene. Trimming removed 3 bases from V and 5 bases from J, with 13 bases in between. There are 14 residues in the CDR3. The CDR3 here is CASSLSTGKETQYF. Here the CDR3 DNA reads TGTGCCAGCAGCTTGTCTACAGGGAAGGAGACCCAGTACTTC.

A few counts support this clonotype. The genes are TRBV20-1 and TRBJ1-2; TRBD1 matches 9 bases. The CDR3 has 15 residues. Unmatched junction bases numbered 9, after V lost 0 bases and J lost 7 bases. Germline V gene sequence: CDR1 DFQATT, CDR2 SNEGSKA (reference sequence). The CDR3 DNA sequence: TGCAGTGCTAGAGAGCCGGGACAGGGATGGGGTGGCTACACCTTC. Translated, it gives CSAREPGQGWGGYTF.

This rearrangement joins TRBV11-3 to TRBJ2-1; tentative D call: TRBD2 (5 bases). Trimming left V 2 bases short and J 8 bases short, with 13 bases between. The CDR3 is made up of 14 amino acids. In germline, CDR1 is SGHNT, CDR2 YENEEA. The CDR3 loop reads CASSLLIGSHEQFF. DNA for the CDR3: TGTGCCAGCAGCTTATTAATAGGGAGTCATGAGCAGTTCTTC.

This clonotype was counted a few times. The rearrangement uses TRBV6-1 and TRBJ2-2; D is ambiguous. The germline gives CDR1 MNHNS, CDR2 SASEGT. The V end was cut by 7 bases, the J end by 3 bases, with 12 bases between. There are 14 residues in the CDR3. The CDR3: CASIEAPDTGELFF. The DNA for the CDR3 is TGTGCCAGCATTGAGGCGCCGGACACCGGGGAGCTGTTTTTT.

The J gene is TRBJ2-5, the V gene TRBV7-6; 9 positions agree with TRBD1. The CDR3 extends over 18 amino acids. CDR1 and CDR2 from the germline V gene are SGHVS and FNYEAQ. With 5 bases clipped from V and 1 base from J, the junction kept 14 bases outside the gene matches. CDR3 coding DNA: TGTGCCAGCAGCCCAGAATTCGGGGTGGACAGGGGCCAAGAGACCCAGTACTTC. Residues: CASSPEFGVDRGQETQYF.

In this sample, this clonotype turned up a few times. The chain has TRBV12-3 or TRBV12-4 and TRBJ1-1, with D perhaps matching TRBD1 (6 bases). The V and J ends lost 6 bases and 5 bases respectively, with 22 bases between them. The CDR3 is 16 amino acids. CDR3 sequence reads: CASRQGTLAGGTEAFF. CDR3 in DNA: TGTGCCAGCAGGCAGGGGACATTAGCTGGTGGGACTGAAGCTTTCTTT.

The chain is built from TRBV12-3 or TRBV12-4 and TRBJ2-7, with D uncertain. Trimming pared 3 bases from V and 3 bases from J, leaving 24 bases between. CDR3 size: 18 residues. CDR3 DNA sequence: TGTGCCAGCAGTTTTATACCGGATTTTCCCGGGTTTTTCTACGAGCAGTACTTC. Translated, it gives CASSFIPDFPGFFYEQYF.